The present T cell receptor (beta chain) was sequenced within a study of blood T cell repertoires in COVID-19. This CDR3 region has 17 residues. The trim removed 3 bases at V and 14 bases at J, leaving 15 bases unmatched. Germline CDR1 and CDR2: LNHDA and SQIVND (reference sequence). Clones were sequenced by immunoSEQ multiplex PCR, and TCRdb holds only the in-frame ones, with some missing. In the table there are 160,000 or so clones, 85% to 90% of which are singletons. The clonotype was recovered from a woman between 40 and 55 years old with acute or convalescent COVID-19. Sequencing was done on a sample of peripheral blood. The chain employs TRBV19 and TRBJ2-3, with 15 bases identical to TRBD2. The CDR3 DNA follows: TGTGCCAGTAGTATTCCCTACTCTGGACTAGCGGGGGGGAGCGTGTATTTT. Amino acid sequence: CASSIPYSGLAGGSVYF. Together with reference TRBV19 and TRBJ2-3, the CDR3 gives the full variable domain: DGGITQSPKYLFRKEGQNVTLSCEQNLNHDAMYWYRQDPGQGLRLIYYSQIVNDFQKGDIAEGYSVSREKKESFPLTVTSAQKNPTAFYLCASSIPYSGLAGGSVYFGPGTRLTVL.